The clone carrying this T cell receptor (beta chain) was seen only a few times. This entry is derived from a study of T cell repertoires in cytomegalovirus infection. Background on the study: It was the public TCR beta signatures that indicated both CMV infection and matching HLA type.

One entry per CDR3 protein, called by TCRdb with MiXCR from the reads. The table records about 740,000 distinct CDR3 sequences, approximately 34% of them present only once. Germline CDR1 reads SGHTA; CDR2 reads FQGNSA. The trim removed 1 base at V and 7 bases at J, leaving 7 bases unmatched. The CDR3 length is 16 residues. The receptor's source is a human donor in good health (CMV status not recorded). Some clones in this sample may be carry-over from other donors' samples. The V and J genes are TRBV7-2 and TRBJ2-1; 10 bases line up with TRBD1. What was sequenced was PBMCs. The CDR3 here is CASSLGQGARGNEQFF. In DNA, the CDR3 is TGTGCCAGCAGCTTAGGACAGGGGGCGCGAGGGAATGAGCAGTTCTTC.